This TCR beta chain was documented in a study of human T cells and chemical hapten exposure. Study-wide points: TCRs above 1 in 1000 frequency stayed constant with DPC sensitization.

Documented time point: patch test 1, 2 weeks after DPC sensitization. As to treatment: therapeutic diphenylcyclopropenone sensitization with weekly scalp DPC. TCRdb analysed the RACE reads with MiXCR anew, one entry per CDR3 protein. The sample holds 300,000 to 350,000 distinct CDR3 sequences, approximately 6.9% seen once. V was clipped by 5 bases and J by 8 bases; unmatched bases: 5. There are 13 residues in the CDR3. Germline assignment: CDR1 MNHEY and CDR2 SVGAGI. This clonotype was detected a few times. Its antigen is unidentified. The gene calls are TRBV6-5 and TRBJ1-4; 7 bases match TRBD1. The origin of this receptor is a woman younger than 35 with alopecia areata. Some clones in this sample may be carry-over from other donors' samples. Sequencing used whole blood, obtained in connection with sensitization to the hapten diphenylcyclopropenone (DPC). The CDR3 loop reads CASSTGQEEKLFF. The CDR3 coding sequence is TGTGCCAGCAGTACCGGACAGGAGGAAAAACTGTTTTTT.